This T cell receptor beta chain was captured in a study of technical replicates of blood from four donors. Between the trimmed V and J ends, which lost 5 bases and 7 bases, there was a span of 18 bases. Germline V gives CDR1 LNHDA, CDR2 SQIVND (reference sequence). This CDR3 comprises 15 residues. Produced via immunoSEQ multiplex PCR; TCRdb's table is partial and in-frame only. The table records about 66,000 clones, roughly 90% of them present only once. This TCR derives from a human donor in good health. Some clones in this sample may be carry-over from other donors' samples. This chain joins TRBV19 and TRBJ1-5; D perhaps matches TRBD1 (6 bases). Sequenced: PBMCs. The CDR3 bases are TGTGCCAGTAGTGCCCAGGGAGGGGGGACGCAGCCCCAGCATTTT. Translating it yields CASSAQGGGTQPQHF.